This entry concerns a single T cell receptor (beta chain). Its antigen is unknown. The data stem from a study of Ad26.COV2.S vaccination and SARS-CoV-2 variants. Study outcomes and limitations: Non-spike TCR breadth was similar in vaccine and placebo recipients. Placebo recipients showed lower spike-specific TCR breadth than vaccinees.

Clones were read by immunoSEQ multiplex PCR, and TCRdb kept only the in-frame ones, dropping some. The sample records roughly 510,000 clones, around 88% being singletons. Documented treatment: 15 to 20 received Ad26.COV2.S at low or high dose, single or two shots; several received placebo; per-sample allocation not given. Samples were taken on day 63 after the first vaccine or placebo injection. Donation came from an adult in Boston who was aged 18-55 years. The CDR3 runs 15 residues. Germline values: CDR1 MNHEY, CDR2 SVGEGT. The V gene end was trimmed by 1 base and the J gene end by 4 bases; junction bases not matched to a gene: 1.

The sample in question was peripheral blood, obtained in a trial of Ad26.COV2.S vaccine versus placebo. The chain carries TRBV6-2 or TRBV6-3 and TRBJ2-2, with 9 nucleotides matching TRBD1. The sequence was obtained from a person aged 18-60 years who received the Ad26.COV2.S COVID-19 vaccine or a placebo. Written as DNA, the CDR3 is TGTGCCAGCAGTTACTTGACAGGGGGCACCGGGGAGCTGTTTTTT. Protein product: CASSYLTGGTGELFF.